Described below is a single T cell receptor (beta chain) sequence and its context. The target antigen is unknown. The record originates from a study of blood T cells in healthy people across ages. The study, taken as a whole, reports: Aged donors had fewer naive CD4+ cells and lower diversity than long-lived donors.

Peripheral blood was drawn, approximately 9.5 milliliters per donor. With a J-beta primer mix and a sample-barcoded 5' primer, a second PCR ran roughly 6 to 11 cycles. All cDNA molecules were each tagged by a template-switch adaptor with 12 random nucleotides. Each CDR3 protein is one row after TCRdb ran MiXCR on the 5' RACE reads. The sample holds almost 1 million distinct CDR3 sequences, roughly 50% seen once. Germline-derived CDR1 and CDR2 are SNHLY and FYNNEI. V was trimmed by 6 bases and J by 0 bases, leaving 11 bases between them. The CDR3 is made up of 14 amino acids. The rearrangement joins TRBV2 to TRBJ1-2, with D possibly TRBD1 on 5 matching bases. Sequencing was done on a sample of blood. The clonotype originates from a woman aged 60-75 years in good health. CDR3 nucleotide sequence: TGTGCCAGCAGGGGGCGGCGGGCTAACTATGGCTACACCTTC. Protein product: CASRGRRANYGYTF.